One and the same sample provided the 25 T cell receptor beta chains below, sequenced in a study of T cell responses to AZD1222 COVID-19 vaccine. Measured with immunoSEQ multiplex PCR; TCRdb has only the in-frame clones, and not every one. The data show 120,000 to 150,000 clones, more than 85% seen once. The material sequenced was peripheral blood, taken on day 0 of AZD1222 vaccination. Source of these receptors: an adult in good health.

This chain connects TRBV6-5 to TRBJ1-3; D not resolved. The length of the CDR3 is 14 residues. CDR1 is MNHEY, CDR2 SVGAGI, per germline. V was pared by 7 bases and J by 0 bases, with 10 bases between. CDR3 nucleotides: TGTGCCAGCACCCACCGGAGCTCTGGAAACACCATATATTTT. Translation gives CASTHRSSGNTIYF.

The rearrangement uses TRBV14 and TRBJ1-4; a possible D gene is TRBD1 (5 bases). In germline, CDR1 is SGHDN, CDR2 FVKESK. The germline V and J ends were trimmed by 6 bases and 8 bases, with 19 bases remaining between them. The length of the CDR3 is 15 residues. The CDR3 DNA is TGTGCCAGCAGTTCCACCAGGGCGGGGGGAGAAAAACTGTTTTTT. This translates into CASSSTRAGGEKLFF.

The CDR3 reads CASSYSVLRGHLNTEAFF. The CDR3 region has the DNA TGTGCCAGCAGTTACTCGGTATTGAGGGGACACCTTAACACTGAAGCTTTCTTT. The chain couples TRBV6-2 or TRBV6-3 to TRBJ1-1; D may be TRBD1 (6 bases). The CDR3 runs to 18 residues. Per the germline V gene, CDR1 is MNHEY and CDR2 is SVGEGT. Trimming removed 0 bases at V and 2 bases at J, with 19 bases between.

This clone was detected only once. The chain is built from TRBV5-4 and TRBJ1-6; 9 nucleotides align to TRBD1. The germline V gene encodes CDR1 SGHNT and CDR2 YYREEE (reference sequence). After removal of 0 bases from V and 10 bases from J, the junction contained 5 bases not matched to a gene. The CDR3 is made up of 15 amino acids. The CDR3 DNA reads TGTGCCAGCAGCTTGGGGACAGGGGTTGGCTCACCCCTCCACTTT. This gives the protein CASSLGTGVGSPLHF.

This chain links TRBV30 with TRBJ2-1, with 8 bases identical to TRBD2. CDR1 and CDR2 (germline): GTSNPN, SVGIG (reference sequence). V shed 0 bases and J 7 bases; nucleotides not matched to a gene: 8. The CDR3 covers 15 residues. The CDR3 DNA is TGTGCCTGGAGTGTAGGAGCGGGAGTAGCAAATGAGCAGTTCTTC. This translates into CAWSVGAGVANEQFF.

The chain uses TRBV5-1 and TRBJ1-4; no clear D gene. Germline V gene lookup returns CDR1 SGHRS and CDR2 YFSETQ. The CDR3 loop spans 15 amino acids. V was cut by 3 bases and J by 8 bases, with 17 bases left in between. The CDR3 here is CASSSRPQGREKLFF. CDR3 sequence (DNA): TGCGCCAGCAGCTCCCGACCCCAAGGGAGGGAAAAACTGTTTTTT.

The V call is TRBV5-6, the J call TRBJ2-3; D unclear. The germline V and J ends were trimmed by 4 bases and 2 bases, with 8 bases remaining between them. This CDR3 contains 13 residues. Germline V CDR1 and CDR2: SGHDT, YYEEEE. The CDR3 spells CASSPELTDTQYF. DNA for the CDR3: TGTGCCAGCAGCCCTGAGCTCACAGATACGCAGTATTTT.

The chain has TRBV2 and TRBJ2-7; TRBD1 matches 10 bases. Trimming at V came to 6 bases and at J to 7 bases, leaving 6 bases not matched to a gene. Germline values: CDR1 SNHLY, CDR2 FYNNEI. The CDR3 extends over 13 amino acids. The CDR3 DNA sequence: TGTGCCAGCAGCCTACTGGGACAGGGGGAGCAGTACTTC. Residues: CASSLLGQGEQYF.

CDR3 coding DNA: TGTGCCAGCAGGTCAACCGGGGCCGGCATTCAGTACTTC. Protein sequence: CASRSTGAGIQYF. The rearrangement links TRBV27 to TRBJ2-4; D may correspond to TRBD1 or TRBD2 (5 bases each). The CDR3 contains 13 residues. Trimming took 6 bases from V and 9 from J, leaving 15 bases between them. Germline CDR1 is MNHEY and CDR2 is SMNVEV (reference sequence).

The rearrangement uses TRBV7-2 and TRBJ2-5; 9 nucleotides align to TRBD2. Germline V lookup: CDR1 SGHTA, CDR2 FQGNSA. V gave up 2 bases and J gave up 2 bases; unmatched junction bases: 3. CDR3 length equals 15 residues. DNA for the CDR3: TGTGCCAGCAGCTTACGGCTAGCGGGACAAGAGACCCAGTACTTC. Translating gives CASSLRLAGQETQYF.

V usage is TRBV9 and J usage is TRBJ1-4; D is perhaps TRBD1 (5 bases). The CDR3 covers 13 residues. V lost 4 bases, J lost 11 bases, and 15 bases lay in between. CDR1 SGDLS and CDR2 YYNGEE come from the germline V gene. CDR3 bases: TGTGCCAGCAGCCCCCCAAGGGGCCTTAAACTGTTTTTT. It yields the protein CASSPPRGLKLFF.

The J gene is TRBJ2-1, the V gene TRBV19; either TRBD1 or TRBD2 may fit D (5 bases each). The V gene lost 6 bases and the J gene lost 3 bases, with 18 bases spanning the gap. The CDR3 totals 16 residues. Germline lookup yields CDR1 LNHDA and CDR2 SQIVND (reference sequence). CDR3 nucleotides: TGTGCCAGTAGCCTACGGGGCGGTATCGGCTACAATGAGCAGTTCTTC. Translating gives CASSLRGGIGYNEQFF.

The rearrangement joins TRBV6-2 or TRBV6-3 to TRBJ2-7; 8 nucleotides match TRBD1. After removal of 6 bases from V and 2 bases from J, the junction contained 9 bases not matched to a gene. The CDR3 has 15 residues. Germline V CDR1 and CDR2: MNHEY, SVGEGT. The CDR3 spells CASSLEGTGPYEQYF. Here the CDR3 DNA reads TGTGCCAGCAGCCTCGAGGGGACAGGCCCCTACGAGCAGTACTTC.

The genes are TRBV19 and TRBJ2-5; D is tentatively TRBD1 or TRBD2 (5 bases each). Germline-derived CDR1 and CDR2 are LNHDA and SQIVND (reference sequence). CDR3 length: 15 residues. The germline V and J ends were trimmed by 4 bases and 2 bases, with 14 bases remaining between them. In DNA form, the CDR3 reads TGTGCCAGTAGTACCGTCGAGGGACGGCAAGAGACCCAGTACTTC. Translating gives CASSTVEGRQETQYF. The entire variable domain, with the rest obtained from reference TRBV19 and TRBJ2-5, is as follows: DGGITQSPKYLFRKEGQNVTLSCEQNLNHDAMYWYRQDPGQGLRLIYYSQIVNDFQKGDIAEGYSVSREKKESFPLTVTSAQKNPTAFYLCASSTVEGRQETQYFGPGTRLLVL.

This chain's CDR3 is CASSYGRAKVEQFF. As DNA, the CDR3 is TGTGCCAGCAGTTACGGGAGAGCCAAGGTTGAGCAGTTCTTC. The rearrangement links TRBV6-5 to TRBJ2-1; D may be TRBD2 (5 bases). The germline gives CDR1 MNHEY, CDR2 SVGAGI. Deletions cut 2 bases from V and 9 bases from J, with 14 bases between. The CDR3 contains 14 residues.

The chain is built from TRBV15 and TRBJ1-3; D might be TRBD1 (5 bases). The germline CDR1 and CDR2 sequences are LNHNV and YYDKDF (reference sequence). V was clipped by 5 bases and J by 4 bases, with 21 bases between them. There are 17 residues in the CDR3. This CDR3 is CATSQRRGLTLGNTIYF. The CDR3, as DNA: TGTGCCACCAGCCAACGGCGGGGCCTGACATTGGGAAACACCATATATTTT. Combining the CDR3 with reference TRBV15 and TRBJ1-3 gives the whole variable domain DAMVIQNPRYQVTQFGKPVTLSCSQTLNHNVMYWYQQKSSQAPKLLFHYYDKDFNNEADTPDNFQSRRPNTSFCFLDIRSPGLGDTAMYLCATSQRRGLTLGNTIYFGEGSWLTVV.

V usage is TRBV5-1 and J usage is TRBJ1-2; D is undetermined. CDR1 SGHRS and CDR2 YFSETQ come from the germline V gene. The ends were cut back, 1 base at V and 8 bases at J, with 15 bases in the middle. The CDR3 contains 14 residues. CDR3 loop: CASSLSPAYGGYTF. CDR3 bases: TGCGCCAGCAGCTTGTCGCCAGCCTATGGGGGCTACACCTTC.

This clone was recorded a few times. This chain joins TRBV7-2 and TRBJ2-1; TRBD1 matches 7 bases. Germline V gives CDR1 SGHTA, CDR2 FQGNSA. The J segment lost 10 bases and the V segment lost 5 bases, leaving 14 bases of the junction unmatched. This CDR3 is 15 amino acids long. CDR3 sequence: CASSKSGTEVGEQFF. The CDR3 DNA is TGTGCCAGCAGCAAGTCCGGGACAGAGGTAGGAGAGCAGTTCTTC.

The CDR3 sequence is CASSTGQKLYNEQFF. CDR3 bases: TGTGCCAGCAGTACGGGGCAGAAACTCTACAATGAGCAGTTCTTC. V usage is TRBV25-1 and J usage is TRBJ2-1; D is perhaps TRBD1 or TRBD2 (5 bases each). This CDR3 has 15 residues. Germline V gene sequence: CDR1 MGHDK, CDR2 SYGVNS. With 5 bases removed from V and 3 bases from J, the gap between germline ends came to 14 bases.

CDR3 in amino acids: CASSHTTGELFF. The CDR3 bases are TGTGCCAGCAGTCATACCACCGGGGAGCTGTTTTTT. The chain links TRBV4-2 to TRBJ2-2; D unclear. V shed 6 bases and J shed 4 bases, with 6 bases lying between them. The CDR3 is made up of 12 amino acids. CDR1 and CDR2 from the germline V gene are LGHNA and YNFKEQ.

CDR3 in DNA: TGCAGTGCTAGTTGGCAGGGGGCAGCTAACTATGGCTACACCTTC. Amino acids: CSASWQGAANYGYTF. The rearrangement links TRBV20-1 to TRBJ1-2; 8 nucleotides match TRBD1. Germline-derived CDR1 and CDR2 are DFQATT and SNEGSKA (reference sequence). This CDR3 region has 15 residues. V dropped 3 bases and J dropped 0; count of bases not matched to a gene: 6.

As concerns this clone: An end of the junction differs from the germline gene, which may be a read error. The CDR3 protein is CASSLNSASAGSAF. The CDR3 coding sequence is TGTGCCAGCAGCTTGAATTCAGCTTCGGCGGGAAGCGCCTTC. The rearrangement joins TRBV5-4 to TRBJ2-7; weak D call: TRBD2 (6 bases). Germline-derived CDR1 and CDR2 are SGHNT and YYREEE (reference sequence). The CDR3 extends over 14 amino acids.

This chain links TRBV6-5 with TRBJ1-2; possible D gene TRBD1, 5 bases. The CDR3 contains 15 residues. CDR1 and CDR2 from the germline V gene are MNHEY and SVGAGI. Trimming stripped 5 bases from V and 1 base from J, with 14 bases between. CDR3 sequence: CASSTRGEGNYGYTF. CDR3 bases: TGTGCCAGCAGTACTAGGGGCGAGGGTAACTATGGCTACACCTTC.

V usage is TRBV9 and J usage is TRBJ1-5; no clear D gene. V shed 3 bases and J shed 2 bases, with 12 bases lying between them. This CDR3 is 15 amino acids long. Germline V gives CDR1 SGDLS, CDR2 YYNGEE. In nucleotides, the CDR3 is TGTGCCAGCAGCGCCAAGAGACTTGGCAATCAGCCCCAGCATTTT. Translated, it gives CASSAKRLGNQPQHF.

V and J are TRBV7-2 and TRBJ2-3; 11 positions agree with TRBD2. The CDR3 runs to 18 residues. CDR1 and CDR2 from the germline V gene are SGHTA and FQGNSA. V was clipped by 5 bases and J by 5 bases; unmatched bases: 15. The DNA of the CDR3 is TGTGCCAGCAGCCAAACTAGCGGGAGCGCAGGCTGGGGAGATACGCAGTATTTT. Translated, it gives CASSQTSGSAGWGDTQYF.